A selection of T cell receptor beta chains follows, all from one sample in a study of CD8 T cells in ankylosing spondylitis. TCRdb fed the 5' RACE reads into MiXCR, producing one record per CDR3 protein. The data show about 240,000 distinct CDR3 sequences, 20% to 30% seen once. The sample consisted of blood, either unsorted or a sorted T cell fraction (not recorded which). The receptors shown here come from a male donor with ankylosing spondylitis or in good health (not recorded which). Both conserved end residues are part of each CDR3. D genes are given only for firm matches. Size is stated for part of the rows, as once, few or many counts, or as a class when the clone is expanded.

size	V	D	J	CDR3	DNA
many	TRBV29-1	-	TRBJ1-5	CSVESISRLVISSGPQHF	TGCAGCGTTGAGAGTATATCGCGACTCGTAATTTCTAGCGGGCCCCAGCATTTT
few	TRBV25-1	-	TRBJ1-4	CASSDRVAEKLFF	TGTGCCAGCAGTGATAGGGTGGCTGAAAAACTGTTTTTT
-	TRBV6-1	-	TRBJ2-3	CASRERDTPTDTQYF	TGTGCCAGCAGAGAACGGGACACCCCAACAGATACGCAGTATTTT
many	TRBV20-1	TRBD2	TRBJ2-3	CSASPSGGAADTQYF	TGCAGTGCTAGTCCTAGCGGGGGGGCGGCGGATACGCAGTATTTT
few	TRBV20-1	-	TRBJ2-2	CSAREDVLGELFF	TGCAGTGCTAGAGAGGACGTCCTCGGGGAGCTGTTTTTT
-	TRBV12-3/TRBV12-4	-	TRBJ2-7	CASSLYGSEQYF	TGTGCCAGCAGTTTGTATGGTAGCGAGCAGTACTTC
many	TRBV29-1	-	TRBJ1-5	CSVGISNQPQHF	TGCAGCGTTGGAATTAGCAATCAGCCCCAGCATTTT
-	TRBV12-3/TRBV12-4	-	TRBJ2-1	CASREFGGKTYNEQFF	TGTGCCAGCAGGGAGTTTGGGGGAAAGACCTACAATGAGCAGTTCTTC
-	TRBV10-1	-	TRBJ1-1	CASSPSTTGGITEAFF	TGCGCCAGCAGTCCATCAACGACAGGAGGGATCACTGAAGCTTTCTTT
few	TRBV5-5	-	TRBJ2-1	CASSGTWGEQFF	TGTGCCAGCAGCGGGACCTGGGGTGAGCAGTTCTTC
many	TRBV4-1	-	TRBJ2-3	CASSQSATDTQYF	TGCGCCAGCAGCCAAAGTGCGACAGATACGCAGTATTTT
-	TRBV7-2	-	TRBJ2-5	CASSPRQSSAETQYF	TGTGCCAGCAGCCCTCGACAGTCAAGTGCAGAGACCCAGTACTTC
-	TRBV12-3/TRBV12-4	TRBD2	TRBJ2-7	CASTIAGGPHEQYF	TGTGCCAGCACCATAGCGGGGGGGCCCCACGAGCAGTACTTC
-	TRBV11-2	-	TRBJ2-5	CASSSLNPLAAYQETQYF	TGTGCCAGCAGCTCCCTCAACCCCCTCGCCGCATACCAAGAGACCCAGTACTTC
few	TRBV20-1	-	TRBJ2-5	CSARVWDLQETQYF	TGCAGTGCTAGAGTCTGGGACCTCCAAGAGACCCAGTACTTC
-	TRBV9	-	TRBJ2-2	CASSVDGTTYTGELFF	TGTGCCAGCAGCGTGGACGGGACCACCTACACCGGGGAGCTGTTTTTT
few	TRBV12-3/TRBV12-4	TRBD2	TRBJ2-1	CASSILAGAYNEQFF	TGTGCCAGCAGTATACTAGCGGGGGCCTACAATGAGCAGTTCTTC
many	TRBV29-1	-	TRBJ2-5	CSVVRRAGMTQYF	TGCAGCGTTGTTCGCAGGGCAGGGATGACCCAGTACTTC
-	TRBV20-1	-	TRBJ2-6	CSASGGYGEVNVLTF	TGCAGTGCTAGTGGAGGGTATGGGGAAGTCAACGTCCTGACTTTC
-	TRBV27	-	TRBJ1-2	CASSLGGFPYGYTF	TGTGCCAGCAGTTTAGGGGGTTTTCCCTATGGCTACACCTTC
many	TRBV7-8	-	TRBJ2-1	CASSFQGRDEQFF	TGTGCCAGCAGCTTCCAGGGTAGGGATGAGCAGTTCTTC
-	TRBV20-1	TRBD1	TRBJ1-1	CSATGGFTEAFF	TGCAGTGCTACAGGGGGGTTCACTGAAGCTTTCTTT
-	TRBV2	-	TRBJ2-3	CASSLMGPGGTDTQYF	TGTGCCAGCAGTCTCATGGGCCCCGGGGGCACAGATACGCAGTATTTT
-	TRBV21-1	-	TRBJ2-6	CASSKSRETGFGGANVLTF	TGTGCCAGCAGCAAATCCCGAGAGACAGGGTTTGGTGGGGCCAACGTCCTGACTTTC
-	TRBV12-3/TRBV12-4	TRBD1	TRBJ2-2	CASSFLGGTGNTGELFF	TGTGCCAGCAGTTTTCTAGGAGGGACAGGGAACACCGGGGAGCTGTTTTTT
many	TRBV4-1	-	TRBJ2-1	CASSPGMRVDFPYNEQFF	TGCGCCAGCAGCCCGGGGATGCGGGTGGACTTTCCCTACAATGAGCAGTTCTTC
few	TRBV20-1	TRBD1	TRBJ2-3	CSARGRDRSTDTQYF	TGCAGTGCTAGAGGCCGGGACAGGAGCACAGATACGCAGTATTTT
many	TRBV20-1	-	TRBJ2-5	CSARGRTAQETQYF	TGCAGTGCTAGAGGGAGGACAGCCCAAGAGACCCAGTACTTC
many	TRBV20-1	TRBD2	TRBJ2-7	CSARSYSGGAVEQYF	TGCAGTGCTAGGTCATATAGCGGGGGGGCTGTCGAGCAGTACTTC
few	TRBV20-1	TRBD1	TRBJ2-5	CSARSQQTGSETQYF	TGCAGTGCACGTTCTCAACAGACAGGGTCAGAGACCCAGTACTTC
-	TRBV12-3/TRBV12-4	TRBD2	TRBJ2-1	CASSFFARTSGVPQTYNEQFF	TGTGCCAGCAGTTTCTTCGCTAGGACTAGCGGGGTTCCCCAGACCTACAATGAGCAGTTCTTC
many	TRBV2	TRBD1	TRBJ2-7	CAIAPGRGRREQYF	TGTGCCATTGCCCCGGGCAGGGGGCGACGCGAGCAGTACTTC
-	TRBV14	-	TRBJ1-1	CASSQGTARNTEAFF	TGTGCCAGCAGCCAAGGAACCGCGAGGAACACTGAAGCTTTCTTT
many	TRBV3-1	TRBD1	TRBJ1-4	CASSLGDRTEKLFF	TGTGCCAGCAGCCTGGGGGACAGGACCGAAAAACTGTTTTTT
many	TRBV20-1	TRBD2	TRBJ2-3	CSATGGGAGTQYF	TGCAGTGCTACTGGCGGGGGGGCCGGTACGCAGTATTTT
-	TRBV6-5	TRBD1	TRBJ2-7	CASSYSGGTGLSYEQYF	TGTGCCAGCAGTTACTCTGGTGGGACAGGGTTGTCCTACGAGCAGTACTTC
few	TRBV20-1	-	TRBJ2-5	CSDLGGLQETQYF	TGCAGTGATTTGGGGGGACTCCAAGAGACCCAGTACTTC
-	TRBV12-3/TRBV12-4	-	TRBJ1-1	CASSLSAMNTEAFF	TGTGCCAGCAGTTTATCAGCCATGAACACTGAAGCTTTCTTT
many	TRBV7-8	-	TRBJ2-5	CASSGYGRGGETQYF	TGTGCCAGCAGCGGGTACGGCAGGGGCGGCGAGACCCAGTACTTC
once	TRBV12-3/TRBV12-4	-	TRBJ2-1	CTISLAPLRSSSYNEQFF	TGTACCATCAGTTTAGCGCCTCTTAGGAGCAGTTCATACAATGAGCAGTTCTTC
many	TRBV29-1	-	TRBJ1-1	CSVAKGLRLEAFF	TGCAGCGTTGCGAAGGGATTACGTCTTGAAGCTTTCTTT